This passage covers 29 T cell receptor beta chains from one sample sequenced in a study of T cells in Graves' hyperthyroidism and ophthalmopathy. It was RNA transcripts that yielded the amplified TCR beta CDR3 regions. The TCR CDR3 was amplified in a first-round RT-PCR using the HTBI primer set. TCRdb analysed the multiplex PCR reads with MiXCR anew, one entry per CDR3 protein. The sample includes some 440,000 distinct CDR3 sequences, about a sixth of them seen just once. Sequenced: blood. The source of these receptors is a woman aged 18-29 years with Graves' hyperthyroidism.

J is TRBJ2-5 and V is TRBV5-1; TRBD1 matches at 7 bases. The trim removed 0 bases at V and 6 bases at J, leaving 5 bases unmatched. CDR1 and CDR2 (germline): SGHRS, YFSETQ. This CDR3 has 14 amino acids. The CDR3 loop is CASSLDRGRQTQYF. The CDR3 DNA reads TGCGCCAGCAGCTTGGACAGGGGCAGGCAGACCCAGTACTTC.

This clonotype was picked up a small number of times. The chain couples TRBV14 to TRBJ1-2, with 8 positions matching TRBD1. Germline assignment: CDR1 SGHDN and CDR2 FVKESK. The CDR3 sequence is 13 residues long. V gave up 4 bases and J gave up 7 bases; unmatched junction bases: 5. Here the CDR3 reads CASSLQGASGYTF. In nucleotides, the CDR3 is TGTGCCAGCAGCCTCCAGGGGGCGAGTGGCTACACCTTC.

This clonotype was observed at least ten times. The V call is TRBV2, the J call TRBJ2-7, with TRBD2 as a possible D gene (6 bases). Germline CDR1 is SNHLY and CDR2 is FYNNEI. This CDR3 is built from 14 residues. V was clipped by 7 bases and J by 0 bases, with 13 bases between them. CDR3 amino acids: CASTGTGVSYEQYF. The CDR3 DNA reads TGTGCCAGCACCGGGACGGGGGTCTCCTACGAGCAGTACTTC.

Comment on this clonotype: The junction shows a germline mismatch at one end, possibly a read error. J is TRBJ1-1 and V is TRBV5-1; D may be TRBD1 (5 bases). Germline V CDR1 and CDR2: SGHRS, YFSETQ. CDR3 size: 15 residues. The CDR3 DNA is TGTGCCAGCAGCAGATCCACTGCAGGGAGGACTGAAGCTTTCTTT. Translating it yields CASSRSTAGRTEAFF.

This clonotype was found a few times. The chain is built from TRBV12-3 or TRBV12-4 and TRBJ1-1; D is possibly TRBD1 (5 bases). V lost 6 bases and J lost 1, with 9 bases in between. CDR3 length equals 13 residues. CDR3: CASSTGTNTEAFF. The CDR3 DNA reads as TGTGCCAGCAGCACTGGGACGAACACTGAAGCTTTCTTT.

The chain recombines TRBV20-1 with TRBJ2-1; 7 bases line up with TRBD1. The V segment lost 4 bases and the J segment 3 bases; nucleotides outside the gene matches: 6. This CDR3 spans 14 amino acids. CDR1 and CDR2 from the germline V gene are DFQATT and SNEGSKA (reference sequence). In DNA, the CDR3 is TGCAGTGCTAATAGGGACAGCTACTACAATGAGCAGTTCTTC. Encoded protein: CSANRDSYYNEQFF.

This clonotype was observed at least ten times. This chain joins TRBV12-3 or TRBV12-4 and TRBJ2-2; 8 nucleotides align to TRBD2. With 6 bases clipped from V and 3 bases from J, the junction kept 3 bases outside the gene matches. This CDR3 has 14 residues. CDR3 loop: CASSRGGHTGELFF. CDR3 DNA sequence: TGTGCCAGCAGCCGGGGGGGCCACACCGGGGAGCTGTTTTTT.

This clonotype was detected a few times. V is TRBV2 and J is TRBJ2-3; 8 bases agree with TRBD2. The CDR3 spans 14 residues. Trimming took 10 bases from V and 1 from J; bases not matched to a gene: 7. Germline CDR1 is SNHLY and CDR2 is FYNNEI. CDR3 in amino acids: CATQLAERTDTQYF. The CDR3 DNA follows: TGTGCCACCCAACTAGCGGAACGCACAGATACGCAGTATTTT.

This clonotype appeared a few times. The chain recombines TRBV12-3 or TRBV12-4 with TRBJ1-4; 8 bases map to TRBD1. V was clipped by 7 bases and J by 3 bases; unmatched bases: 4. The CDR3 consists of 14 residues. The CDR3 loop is CASTPDRANEKLFF. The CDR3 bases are TGTGCCAGCACACCGGACAGGGCTAATGAAAAACTGTTTTTT.

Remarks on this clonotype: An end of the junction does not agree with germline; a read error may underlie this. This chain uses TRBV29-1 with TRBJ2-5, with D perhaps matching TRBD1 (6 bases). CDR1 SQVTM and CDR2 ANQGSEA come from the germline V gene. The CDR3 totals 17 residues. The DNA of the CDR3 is TGCAGCATTGACTGGGTACAGGGTCCCCCAGTACAAGAGACCCAGTACTTC. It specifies CSIDWVQGPPVQETQYF.

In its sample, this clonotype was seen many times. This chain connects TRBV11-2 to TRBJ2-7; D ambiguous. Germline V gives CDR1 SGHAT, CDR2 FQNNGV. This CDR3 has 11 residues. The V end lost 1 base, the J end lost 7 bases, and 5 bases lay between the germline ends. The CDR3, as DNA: TGTGCCAGCAGCTTAGTGGTAGAGCAGTACTTC. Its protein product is CASSLVVEQYF.

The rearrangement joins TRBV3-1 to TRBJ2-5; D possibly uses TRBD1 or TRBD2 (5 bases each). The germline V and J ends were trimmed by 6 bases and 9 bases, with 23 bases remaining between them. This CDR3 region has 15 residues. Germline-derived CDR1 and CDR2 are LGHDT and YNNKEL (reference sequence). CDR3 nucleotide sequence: TGTGCCAGCAGGCGCCAGACAGATAGCGCTGGGGCCCAGTACTTC. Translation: CASRRQTDSAGAQYF.

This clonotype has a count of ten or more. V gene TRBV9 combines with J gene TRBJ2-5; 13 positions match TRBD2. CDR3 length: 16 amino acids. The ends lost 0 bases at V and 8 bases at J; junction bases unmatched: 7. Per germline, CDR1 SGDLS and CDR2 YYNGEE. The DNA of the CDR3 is TGTGCCAGCAGCGTAGCGTCGGGACTAGCGGGATATACCCAGTACTTC. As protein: CASSVASGLAGYTQYF.

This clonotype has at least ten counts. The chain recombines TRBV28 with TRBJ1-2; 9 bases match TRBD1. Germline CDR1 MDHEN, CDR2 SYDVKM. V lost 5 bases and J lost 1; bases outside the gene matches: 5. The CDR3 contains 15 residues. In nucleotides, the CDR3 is TGTGCCAGCAGTCCCCCGGGACAGGGTAACTATGGCTACACCTTC. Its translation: CASSPPGQGNYGYTF.

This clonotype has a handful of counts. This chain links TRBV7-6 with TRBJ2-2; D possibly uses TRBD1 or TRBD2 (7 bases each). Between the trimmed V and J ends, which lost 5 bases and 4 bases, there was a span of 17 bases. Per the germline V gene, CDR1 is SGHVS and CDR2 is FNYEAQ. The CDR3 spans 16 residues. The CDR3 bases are TGTGCCAGCAGCGCGAGGGGGGGACAGATCACCGGGGAGCTGTTTTTT. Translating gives CASSARGGQITGELFF.

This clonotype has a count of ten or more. CDR3 coding DNA: TGTGCCAGCAGTGACCCGGGACTCGTCTCCTACGAGCAGTACTTC. Protein product: CASSDPGLVSYEQYF. The chain joins TRBV28 to TRBJ2-7; tentatively, D is TRBD2 (6 bases). Trimming removed 5 bases at V and 0 bases at J, with 14 bases between. This CDR3 has 15 residues. Germline CDR1 reads MDHEN; CDR2 reads SYDVKM.

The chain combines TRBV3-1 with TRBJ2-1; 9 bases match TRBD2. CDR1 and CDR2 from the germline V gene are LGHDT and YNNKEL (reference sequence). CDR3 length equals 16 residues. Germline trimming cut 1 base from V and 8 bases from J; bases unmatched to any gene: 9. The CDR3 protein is CASSQGGGRAFYEQFF. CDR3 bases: TGTGCCAGCAGCCAAGGGGGCGGGAGGGCCTTTTATGAGCAGTTCTTC.

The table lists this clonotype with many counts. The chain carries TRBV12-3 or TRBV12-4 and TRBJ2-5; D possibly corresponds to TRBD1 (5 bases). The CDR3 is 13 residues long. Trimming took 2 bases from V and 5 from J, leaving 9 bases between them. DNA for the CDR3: TGTGCCAGCAGTTTACAGGGTCGTGAGACCCAGTACTTC. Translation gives CASSLQGRETQYF.

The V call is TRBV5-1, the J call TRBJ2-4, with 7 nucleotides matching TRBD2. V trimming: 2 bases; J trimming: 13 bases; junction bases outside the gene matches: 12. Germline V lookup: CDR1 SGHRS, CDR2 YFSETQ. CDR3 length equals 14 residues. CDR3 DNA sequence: TGCGCCAGCAGCTTCTCGGCCGCGGGGGAAGTCCAGTACTTC. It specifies CASSFSAAGEVQYF.

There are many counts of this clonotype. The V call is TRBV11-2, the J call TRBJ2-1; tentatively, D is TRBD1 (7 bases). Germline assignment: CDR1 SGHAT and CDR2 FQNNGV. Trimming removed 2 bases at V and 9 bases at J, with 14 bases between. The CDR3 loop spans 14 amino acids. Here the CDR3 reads CASSLSIQGGEQFF. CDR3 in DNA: TGTGCCAGCAGCTTATCTATCCAGGGGGGTGAGCAGTTCTTC. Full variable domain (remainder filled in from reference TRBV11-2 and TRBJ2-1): EAGVAQSPRYKIIEKRQSVAFWCNPISGHATLYWYQQILGQGPKLLIQFQNNGVVDDSQLPKDRFSAERLKGVDSTLKIQPAKLEDSAVYLCASSLSIQGGEQFFGPGTRLTVL.

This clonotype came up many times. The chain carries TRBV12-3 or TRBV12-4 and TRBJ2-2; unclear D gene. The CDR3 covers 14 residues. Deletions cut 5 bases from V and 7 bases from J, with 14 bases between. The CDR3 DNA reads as TGTGCCAGCAGTCCGACATACGGGCTCGGGGAGCTGTTTTTT. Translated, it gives CASSPTYGLGELFF.

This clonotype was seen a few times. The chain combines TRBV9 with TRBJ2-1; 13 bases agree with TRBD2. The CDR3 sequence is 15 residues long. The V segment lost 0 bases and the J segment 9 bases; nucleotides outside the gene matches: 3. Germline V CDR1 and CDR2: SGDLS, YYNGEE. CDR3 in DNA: TGTGCCAGCAGCGTAGTCACTAGCGGGAGGGGTGAGCAGTTCTTC. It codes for CASSVVTSGRGEQFF.

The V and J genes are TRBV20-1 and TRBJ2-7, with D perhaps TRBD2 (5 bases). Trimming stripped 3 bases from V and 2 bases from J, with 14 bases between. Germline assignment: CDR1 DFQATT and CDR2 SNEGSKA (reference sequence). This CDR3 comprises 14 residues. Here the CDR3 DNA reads TGCAGTGCTAGTGGTAAACCGGGGACCTACGAGCAGTACTTC. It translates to CSASGKPGTYEQYF.

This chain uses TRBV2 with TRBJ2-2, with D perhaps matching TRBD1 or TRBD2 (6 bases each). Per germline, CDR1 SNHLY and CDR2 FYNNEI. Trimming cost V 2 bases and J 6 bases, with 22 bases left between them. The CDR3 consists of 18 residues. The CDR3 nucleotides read TGTGCCAGCAGTGAATGGGTCCTGGAGGGGGTGAGCGCCGGGGAGCTGTTTTTT. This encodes CASSEWVLEGVSAGELFF.

The CDR3 sequence is CASSVVLAGYNEQFF. The CDR3 nucleotides are TGTGCCAGCAGCGTAGTCCTAGCGGGGTACAATGAGCAGTTCTTC. This chain uses TRBV9 with TRBJ2-1; TRBD2 agrees at 9 bases. The germline CDR1 and CDR2 sequences are SGDLS and YYNGEE. V was clipped by 0 bases and J by 4 bases; unmatched bases: 2. CDR3 length: 15 amino acids.

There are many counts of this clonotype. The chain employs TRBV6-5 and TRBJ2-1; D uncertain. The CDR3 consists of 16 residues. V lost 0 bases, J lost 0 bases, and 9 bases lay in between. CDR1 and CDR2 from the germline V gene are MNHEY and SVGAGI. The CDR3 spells CASSYSWPSSYNEQFF. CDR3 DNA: TGTGCCAGCAGTTACTCGTGGCCGAGCTCCTACAATGAGCAGTTCTTC.

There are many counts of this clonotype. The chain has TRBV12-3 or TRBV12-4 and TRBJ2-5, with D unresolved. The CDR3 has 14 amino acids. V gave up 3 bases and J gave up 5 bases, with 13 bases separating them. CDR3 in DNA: TGTGCCAGCAGTTTTTCTTCTAAAGGGGAGACCCAGTACTTC. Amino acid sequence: CASSFSSKGETQYF.

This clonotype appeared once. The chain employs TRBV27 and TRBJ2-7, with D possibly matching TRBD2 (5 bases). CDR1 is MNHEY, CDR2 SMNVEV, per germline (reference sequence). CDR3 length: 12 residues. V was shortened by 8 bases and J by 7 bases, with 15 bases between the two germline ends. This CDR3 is CASGSGLDEQYF. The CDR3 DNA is TGTGCCAGCGGGAGCGGATTGGATGAGCAGTACTTC.

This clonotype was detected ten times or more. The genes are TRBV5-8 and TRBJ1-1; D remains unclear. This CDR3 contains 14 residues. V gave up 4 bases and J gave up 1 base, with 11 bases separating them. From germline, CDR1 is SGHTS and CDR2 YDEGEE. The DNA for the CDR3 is TGTGCCAGCAGCATCCAGGACCCGAACACTGAAGCTTTCTTT. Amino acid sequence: CASSIQDPNTEAFF.